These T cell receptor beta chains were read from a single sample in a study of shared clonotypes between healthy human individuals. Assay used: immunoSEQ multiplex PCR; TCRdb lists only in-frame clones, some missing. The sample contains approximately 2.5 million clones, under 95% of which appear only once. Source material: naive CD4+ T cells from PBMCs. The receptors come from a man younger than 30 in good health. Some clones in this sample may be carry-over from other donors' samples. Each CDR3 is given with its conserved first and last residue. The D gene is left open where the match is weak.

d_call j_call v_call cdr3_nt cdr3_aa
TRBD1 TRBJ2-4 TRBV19 TGTGCCAGTACCCGGACAGGAAACATTCAGTACTTC CASTRTGNIQYF
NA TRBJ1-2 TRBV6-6 TGTGCCAGCCGAGGGACCGGAACAAGCAACTATGGCTACACCTTC CASRGTGTSNYGYTF
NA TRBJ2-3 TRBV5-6 TGTGCCAGCAGCTTGGGGCTAAGGAACACAGATACGCAGTATTTT CASSLGLRNTDTQYF
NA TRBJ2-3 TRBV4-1 TGCGCCAGCAGCCAAGATTCTCTGCAGTATTTT CASSQDSLQYF
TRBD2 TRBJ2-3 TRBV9 TGTGCCAGCAGCGTCTTTACCGGGACTAGCGGGGGAGATACGCAGTATTTT CASSVFTGTSGGDTQYF
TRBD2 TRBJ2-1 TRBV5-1 TGCGCCAGCAGCCCCCAGGGGCTAGCGGGAGCGCTCTACAATGAGCAGTTCTTC CASSPQGLAGALYNEQFF
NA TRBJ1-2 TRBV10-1 TGCGCCAGCGGCTTATTTTCCTCGGGCAGGTCAATGTATGGCTACACCTTC CASGLFSSGRSMYGYTF
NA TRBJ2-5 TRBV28 TGTGCCAGCAGTAGCCCAGCAACTCTCGAGACCCAGTACTTC CASSSPATLETQYF
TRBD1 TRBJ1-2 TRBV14 TGTGCCAGCAGCCAGACCGGGACAGGGAATAACTATGGCTACACCTTC CASSQTGTGNNYGYTF
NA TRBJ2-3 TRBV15 TGTGCCACCAGCAGAGATTGGAGTAGCAGCGGGCATCACACAGATACGCAGTATTTT CATSRDWSSSGHHTDTQYF
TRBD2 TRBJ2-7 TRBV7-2 TGTGCCAGCAGCTTAGTGAGCACTAGCGGTTTAGAGCAGTACTTC CASSLVSTSGLEQYF
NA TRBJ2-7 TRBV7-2 TGTGCCAGCAGCTCCCGACGGGAGCAGTACTTC CASSSRREQYF
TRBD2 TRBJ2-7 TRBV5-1 TGCGCCAGCAGCTTGGCAGCGGGAGGCCACGAGCAGTACTTC CASSLAAGGHEQYF
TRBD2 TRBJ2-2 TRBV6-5 TGTGCCAGCAGTTACCGGGGACTAGTGACCGGGGAGCTGTTTTTT CASSYRGLVTGELFF
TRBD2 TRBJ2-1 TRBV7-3 TGTGCCAGCAGCGCGGGACTAGCGGGAGGGCCGAGTGAGCAGTTCTTC CASSAGLAGGPSEQFF